Shown below are 12 T cell receptor beta chains from a single sample sequenced in a study of radiation and T cells in renal cell carcinoma. Time point described: blood 2 weeks post-SBRT. The treatment here: 15 Gy SBRT to primary tumor, nephrectomy 4 weeks later. Measured with immunoSEQ multiplex PCR; TCRdb has only the in-frame clones, and not every one. The table lists some 130,000 clones, about 81% of them singletons. The sequenced sample was blood, obtained from a patient whose treatment included radiotherapy and nephrectomy. These TCRs come from a woman in her fifties or sixties with renal cell carcinoma.

The genes are TRBV7-8 and TRBJ2-2, with D perhaps matching TRBD1 (5 bases). Looked up from germline, CDR1 is SGHVS and CDR2 is FQNEAQ. The CDR3 is 17 residues long. V was cut by 5 bases and J by 0 bases, with 16 bases left in between. The DNA of the CDR3 is TGTGCCAGCAGCCCCCAAGGGGTGGGATCGAACACCGGGGAGCTGTTTTTT. Translating gives CASSPQGVGSNTGELFF.

The genes are TRBV28 and TRBJ2-7, with 7 bases matching TRBD2. The CDR3 is made up of 15 amino acids. Germline V lookup: CDR1 MDHEN, CDR2 SYDVKM. J gave up 3 bases and V 5 bases, and 10 bases lay outside the gene matches. The CDR3, as DNA: TGTGCCAGCAGTCCCCTGGGGAGGGCTAACTACGAGCAGTACTTC. Encoded protein: CASSPLGRANYEQYF.

The chain has TRBV27 and TRBJ2-6; 8 positions agree with TRBD1. There are 17 residues in the CDR3. Per germline, CDR1 MNHEY and CDR2 SMNVEV (reference sequence). Losses at the gene ends were 7 bases for V and 2 bases for J; bases not matched to a gene: 10. The CDR3 here is CASTQPRTGTGANVLTF. The CDR3 DNA is TGTGCCAGCACTCAACCCCGGACAGGGACTGGGGCCAACGTCCTGACTTTC.

This clone was seen repeatedly, ten times or more. This sequence joins TRBV4-1 and TRBJ1-1; no clear D gene. V shed 1 base and J shed 1 base, with 13 bases lying between them. Per germline, CDR1 MGHRA and CDR2 YSYEKL. The CDR3 length is 16 residues. CDR3 in DNA: TGCGCCAGCAGCCAAGGAACGGGCGTTTCGAACACTGAAGCTTTCTTT. Translation: CASSQGTGVSNTEAFF.

The V gene is TRBV19, the J gene TRBJ2-5; no clear D gene. The CDR3 length is 14 residues. Per the germline V gene, CDR1 is LNHDA and CDR2 is SQIVND (reference sequence). Trimming stripped 1 base from V and 4 bases from J, with 10 bases between. CDR3 sequence (DNA): TGTGCCAGTAGTATAGCGGCGGCACCAGAGACCCAGTACTTC. Its translation is CASSIAAAPETQYF.

The chain couples TRBV7-9 to TRBJ2-3; TRBD2 is a possible D gene (6 bases). The germline CDR1 and CDR2 sequences are SEHNR and FQNEAQ (reference sequence). This CDR3 spans 14 amino acids. V gave up 6 bases and J gave up 5 bases, with 15 bases separating them. CDR3: CASRGGAGGDTQYF. DNA for the CDR3: TGTGCCAGCAGGGGTGGGGCCGGGGGAGATACGCAGTATTTT.

This sequence joins TRBV10-3 and TRBJ1-4; possible D gene TRBD1, 5 bases. Trimming cost V 8 bases and J 7 bases, with 14 bases left between them. The CDR3 is 13 amino acids. The V gene's germline CDR1 is ENHRY and CDR2 SYGVKD. The CDR3 loop reads CAIPSGGGEKLFF. CDR3 bases: TGTGCCATCCCCAGCGGGGGAGGTGAAAAACTGTTTTTT.

This clone appeared a single time. The rearrangement links TRBV7-9 to TRBJ2-5; D may be TRBD1 (6 bases). The DNA matches TRBJ2-7 better at its end, which makes the J call doubtful. CDR3 length equals 16 residues. Germline-derived CDR1 and CDR2 are SEHNR and FQNEAQ (reference sequence). The CDR3 loop reads CASSLFIGQSSYEQYF. In nucleotides, the CDR3 is TGTGCCAGCAGCTTATTTATTGGACAGAGCTCCTACGAGCAGTACTTC.

The chain is built from TRBV7-2 and TRBJ2-7, with 8 bases identical to TRBD1. V lost 2 bases and J lost 5; bases outside the gene matches: 2. CDR1 and CDR2 from the germline V gene are SGHTA and FQGNSA. The CDR3 runs to 13 residues. DNA for the CDR3: TGTGCCAGCAGCTTAAGGACAGGGCACGAGCAGTACTTC. It translates to CASSLRTGHEQYF. The complete variable domain, with remaining parts taken from reference TRBV7-2 and TRBJ2-7, reads GAGVSQSPSNKVTEKGKDVELRCDPISGHTALYWYRQSLGQGLEFLIYFQGNSAPDKSGLPSDRFSAERTGGSVSTLTIQRTQQEDSAVYLCASSLRTGHEQYFGPGTRLTVT.

This chain's CDR3 is CASSFGTENEKLFF. As DNA, the CDR3 is TGTGCCAGCAGCTTTGGGACAGAGAATGAAAAACTGTTTTTT. The chain links TRBV5-6 to TRBJ1-4; 7 bases line up with TRBD1. The CDR3 extends over 14 amino acids. Trimming took 2 bases from V and 5 from J; bases not matched to a gene: 3. The germline V gene encodes CDR1 SGHDT and CDR2 YYEEEE.

The chain couples TRBV28 to TRBJ2-6; D gene ambiguous. Trimming stripped 8 bases from V and 4 bases from J, with 12 bases between. This CDR3 has 14 residues. Germline loops: CDR1 MDHEN, CDR2 SYDVKM. This CDR3 reads CASSVRSGANVLTF. CDR3 in DNA: TGTGCCAGCTCAGTTAGGTCCGGGGCCAACGTCCTGACTTTC.

The chain combines TRBV6-7 with TRBJ2-3; D ambiguous. TRBV6-7 is an open reading frame whose function is uncertain. The CDR3 length is 14 residues. V was cut by 0 bases and J by 0 bases, with 4 bases left in between. Written as DNA, the CDR3 is TGTGCCAGCAGTTACTCGTCTAGCACAGATACGCAGTATTTT. This codes for CASSYSSSTDTQYF.